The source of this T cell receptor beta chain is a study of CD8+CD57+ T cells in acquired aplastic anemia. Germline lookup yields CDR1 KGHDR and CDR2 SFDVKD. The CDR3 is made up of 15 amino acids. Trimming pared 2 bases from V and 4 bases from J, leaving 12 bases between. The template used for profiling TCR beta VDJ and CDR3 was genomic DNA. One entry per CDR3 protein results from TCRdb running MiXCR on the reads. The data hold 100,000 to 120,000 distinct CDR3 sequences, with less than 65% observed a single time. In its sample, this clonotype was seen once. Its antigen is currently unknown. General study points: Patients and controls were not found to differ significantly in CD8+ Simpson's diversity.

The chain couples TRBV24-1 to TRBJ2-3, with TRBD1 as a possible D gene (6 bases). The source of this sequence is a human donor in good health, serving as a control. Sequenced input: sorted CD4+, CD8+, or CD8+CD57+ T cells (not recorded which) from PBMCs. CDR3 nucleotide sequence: TGTGCCACCAGTGATTCCAGGACAGAAGCAGATACGCAGTATTTT. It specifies CATSDSRTEADTQYF.